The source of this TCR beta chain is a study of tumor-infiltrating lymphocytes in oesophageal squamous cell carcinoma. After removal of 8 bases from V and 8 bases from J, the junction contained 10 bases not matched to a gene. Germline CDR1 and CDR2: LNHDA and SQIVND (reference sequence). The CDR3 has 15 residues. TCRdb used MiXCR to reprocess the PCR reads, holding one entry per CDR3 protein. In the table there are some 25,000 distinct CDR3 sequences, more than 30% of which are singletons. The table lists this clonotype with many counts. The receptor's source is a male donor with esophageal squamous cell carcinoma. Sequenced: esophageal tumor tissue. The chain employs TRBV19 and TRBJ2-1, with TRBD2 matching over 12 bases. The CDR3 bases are TGTGCCAGTCTTCGGACTAGCGGGATTTACGATGAGCAGTTCTTC. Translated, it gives CASLRTSGIYDEQFF.